The subject of this entry is one T cell receptor beta chain. This sample is part of a study of blood T cell repertoires in COVID-19. For the study at large: Whether acute or convalescent, the COVID-19 samples came from the United States, Italy and Spain. Sources were T cells, B-cell-depleted T cells, or PBMCs; the material itself was cDNA or gDNA.

Per the study methods: Estimates of nucleated cell counts were drawn from the amplification of reference gene primers. Measured with immunoSEQ multiplex PCR; TCRdb has only the in-frame clones, and not every one. The V and J calls and clone size were taken over from that table, and D and trimming were inferred from the DNA. Seen here are hundreds of thousands of clones, around 91% observed once, and the top ten hold over 8%. Sequenced: PBMCs or T cells enriched from blood (not recorded which). The TCR was taken from a woman aged 40 to 50 who had recovered from COVID-19.

The CDR3 region is CATSDRTTGGYGYTF. The CDR3 coding sequence is TGTGCCACCAGTGATCGAACCACAGGGGGCTATGGCTACACCTTC. The V call is TRBV24-1, the J call TRBJ1-2; 8 bases line up with TRBD1. Trimming at V came to 3 bases and at J to 4 bases, leaving 6 bases not matched to a gene. The length of the CDR3 is 15 residues. The germline V gene encodes CDR1 KGHDR and CDR2 SFDVKD.